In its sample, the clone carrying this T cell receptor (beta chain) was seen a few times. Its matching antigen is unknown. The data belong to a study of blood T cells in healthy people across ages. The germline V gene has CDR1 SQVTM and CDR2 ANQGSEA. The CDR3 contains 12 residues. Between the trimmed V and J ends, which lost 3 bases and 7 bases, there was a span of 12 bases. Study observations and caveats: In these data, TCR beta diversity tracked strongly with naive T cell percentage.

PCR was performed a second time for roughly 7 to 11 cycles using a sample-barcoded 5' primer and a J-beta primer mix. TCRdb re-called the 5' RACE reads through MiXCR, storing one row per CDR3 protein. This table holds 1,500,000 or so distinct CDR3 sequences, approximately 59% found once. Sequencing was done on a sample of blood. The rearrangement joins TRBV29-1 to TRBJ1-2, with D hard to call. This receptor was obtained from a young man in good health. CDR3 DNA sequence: TGCAGCGTTGAGGTACAATCCCCTGGCTACACCTTC. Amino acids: CSVEVQSPGYTF.